Below, 28 T cell receptor beta chains from the same sample are listed, as sequenced in a study of post-analysis software for immune sequencing data. These receptors are not linked to any known antigen. Unique molecular identifiers had been added to the TCR beta cDNA libraries. TCRdb used MiXCR to reprocess the PCR reads, holding one entry per CDR3 protein. The sample lists almost 700,000 distinct CDR3 sequences, 59% seen once, with 11% in the top ten. Study-wide results and limits: TRBV5-6, TRBV5-1 and TRBV20-1 belonged to a set of roughly 5 TRBV segments that were more frequent in patients than controls.

Sequencing was carried out using blood. The receptor source for this set is a girl aged 2 to 10 with multiple sclerosis.

There are a few counts of this clonotype. The J gene is TRBJ1-1, the V gene TRBV28; TRBD1 agrees at 8 bases. The CDR3 extends over 16 amino acids. Germline V gene data show CDR1 as MDHEN and CDR2 as SYDVKM. The J segment lost 3 bases and the V segment lost 3 bases, leaving 9 bases of the junction unmatched. CDR3 loop: CASSFWGTGIDTEAFF. CDR3 coding DNA: TGTGCCAGCAGTTTTTGGGGGACAGGAATTGACACTGAAGCTTTCTTT.

The V and J genes are TRBV7-3 and TRBJ2-1, with a weak D call TRBD1 (6 bases). The J call may not be correct, given that the DNA end is closer to TRBJ2-7. The CDR3 runs to 15 residues. Germline values: CDR1 SGHTA, CDR2 FQGTGA. The CDR3 DNA reads as TGTGCCAGCAGCAGGACAGCGAGCTCCTACAATGAGCAGTACTTC. Protein: CASSRTASSYNEQYF.

V usage is TRBV12-3 or TRBV12-4 and J usage is TRBJ1-1; D remains unclear. This CDR3 comprises 14 residues. V was shortened by 6 bases and J by 3 bases, with 14 bases between the two germline ends. DNA for the CDR3: TGTGCCAGCAGCCCATTTGGGAGGGACACTGAAGCTTTCTTT. This translates into CASSPFGRDTEAFF.

Only a few counts were recorded for this clonotype. The V call is TRBV15, the J call TRBJ2-3, with D maybe TRBD2 (5 bases). Germline lookup yields CDR1 LNHNV and CDR2 YYDKDF (reference sequence). This CDR3 is built from 15 residues. Trimming left V 0 bases short and J 4 bases short, with 11 bases between. Here the CDR3 DNA reads TGTGCCACCAGCAGAGATCACCGGGGTCCAGATACGCAGTATTTT. Its protein product is CATSRDHRGPDTQYF.

This chain joins TRBV11-2 and TRBJ1-2; D is undetermined. CDR1 SGHAT and CDR2 FQNNGV come from the germline V gene. CDR3 length: 13 residues. V lost 2 bases, J lost 7 bases, and 11 bases lay in between. The CDR3 reads CASSLTGKSGYTF. CDR3 nucleotide sequence: TGTGCCAGCAGCTTAACTGGGAAGAGTGGCTACACCTTC.

This clonotype was counted once. V usage is TRBV5-1 and J usage is TRBJ2-7; D gene uncertain. CDR1 is SGHRS, CDR2 YFSETQ, per germline. The CDR3 is 15 residues long. Trimming cost V 0 bases and J 0 bases, with 10 bases left between them. The CDR3 sequence: CASSLDQAPSYEQYF. Written as DNA, the CDR3 is TGCGCCAGCAGCTTGGACCAGGCTCCCTCCTACGAGCAGTACTTC.

This clonotype has just a few counts. This chain connects TRBV5-1 to TRBJ2-7; TRBD1 or TRBD2 may be the D gene (5 bases each). The CDR3 runs 16 residues. Germline V gene data show CDR1 as SGHRS and CDR2 as YFSETQ. Trimming removed 2 bases from V and 2 bases from J, with 17 bases in between. CDR3 DNA sequence: TGCGCCAGCAGCTTCCGGGACGGGCCCGTACCCTACGAGCAGTACTTC. Protein: CASSFRDGPVPYEQYF.

This sequence joins TRBV4-1 and TRBJ1-5; D may be TRBD1 (5 bases). The CDR3 is made up of 15 amino acids. Per the germline V gene, CDR1 is MGHRA and CDR2 is YSYEKL. The V and J ends lost 1 base and 5 bases respectively, with 12 bases between them. The DNA of the CDR3 is TGCGCCAGCAGCCAAGGCCCAACAGGAGATCAGCCCCAGCATTTT. This codes for CASSQGPTGDQPQHF.

The chain carries TRBV12-3 or TRBV12-4 and TRBJ1-2, with TRBD1 matching over 9 bases. The V gene end was trimmed by 2 bases and the J gene end by 7 bases; junction bases not matched to a gene: 20. The CDR3 covers 19 residues. CDR3 sequence reads: CASSLSSWVGLGTGLGYTF. In DNA form, the CDR3 reads TGTGCCAGCAGTTTAAGTTCTTGGGTCGGACTCGGGACAGGGCTTGGCTACACCTTC.

The chain has TRBV9 and TRBJ2-7; D ambiguous. The V gene lost 4 bases and the J gene lost 7 bases, with 15 bases spanning the gap. Germline CDR1 SGDLS, CDR2 YYNGEE. The CDR3 consists of 13 residues. In nucleotides, the CDR3 is TGTGCCAGCAGCCTCCCCCCCTCGGAAGAGCAGTACTTC. Encoded protein: CASSLPPSEEQYF.

This clonotype was seen once. CDR3 amino acids: CASSLESLAGVAGIADTQYF. As DNA, the CDR3 is TGTGCCAGCAGCTTAGAGTCACTAGCGGGGGTAGCTGGGATCGCAGATACGCAGTATTTT. The chain has TRBV7-2 and TRBJ2-3; 11 positions match TRBD2. Trimming removed 1 base from V and 4 bases from J; junction bases left unmatched: 16. Germline CDR1 is SGHTA and CDR2 is FQGNSA. The CDR3 contains 20 residues.

This clonotype was found a few times. The chain couples TRBV7-9 to TRBJ2-6; no definite D call. The CDR3 consists of 17 residues. Germline CDR1 and CDR2: SEHNR and FQNEAQ (reference sequence). The V end was cut by 2 bases, the J end by 0 bases, with 11 bases between. The CDR3 DNA follows: TGTGCCAGCAGCTTAACATCTTCAAGCTCTGGGGCCAACGTCCTGACTTTC. This codes for CASSLTSSSSGANVLTF. Full variable domain (rest looked up from reference TRBV7-9 and TRBJ2-6): DTGVSQNPRHKITKRGQNVTFRCDPISEHNRLYWYRQTLGQGPEFLTYFQNEAQLEKSRLLSDRFSAERPKGSFSTLEIQRTEQGDSAMYLCASSLTSSSSGANVLTFGAGSRLTVL.

The chain uses TRBV27 and TRBJ2-5, with TRBD2 as a possible D gene (7 bases). The CDR3 spans 16 residues. V lost 6 bases and J 4 bases, leaving 21 bases between the germline ends. The germline V gene has CDR1 MNHEY and CDR2 SMNVEV (reference sequence). The chain's CDR3 is CASSTGGGLTRETQYF. The CDR3 DNA sequence: TGTGCCAGCAGCACTGGCGGGGGCCTCACCCGAGAGACCCAGTACTTC.

The chain uses TRBV6-5 and TRBJ1-6; 7 nucleotides line up with TRBD1. This CDR3 spans 19 amino acids. CDR1 and CDR2 from the germline V gene are MNHEY and SVGAGI. V shed 2 bases and J 10 bases; nucleotides not matched to a gene: 20. The CDR3 nucleotides are TGTGCCAGCAGTTACACCAGAAGCCTAGCAGGGGGGTTCAAATCACCCCTCCACTTT. Its translation is CASSYTRSLAGGFKSPLHF.

The rearrangement uses TRBV15 and TRBJ1-2, with D possibly matching TRBD1 (6 bases). The CDR3 runs 14 residues. V shed 3 bases and J shed 2 bases, with 10 bases lying between them. Looked up from germline, CDR1 is LNHNV and CDR2 is YYDKDF (reference sequence). This chain's CDR3 is CATSSSTGNYGYTF. The CDR3, as DNA: TGTGCCACCAGCAGCTCGACAGGCAACTATGGCTACACCTTC.

This chain uses TRBV5-5 with TRBJ2-7; the match to TRBD2 covers 8 bases. Germline V gives CDR1 SGHKS, CDR2 YYEKEE (reference sequence). Germline trimming cut 4 bases from V and 2 bases from J; bases unmatched to any gene: 11. The CDR3 sequence is 16 residues long. The CDR3 is CASSPTGGTATYEQYF. CDR3 sequence (DNA): TGTGCCAGCAGCCCCACGGGAGGGACGGCCACCTACGAGCAGTACTTC.

The sample holds a few counts of this clonotype. The rearrangement joins TRBV4-1 to TRBJ2-1; 7 positions match TRBD1. The CDR3 sequence is 18 residues long. Germline V gene lookup returns CDR1 MGHRA and CDR2 YSYEKL. Trimming removed 0 bases from V and 8 bases from J; junction bases left unmatched: 16. The CDR3: CASSQDRAKGAQDDEQFF. The DNA of the CDR3 is TGCGCCAGCAGCCAAGATAGGGCAAAGGGGGCGCAGGACGATGAGCAGTTCTTC.

The chain links TRBV12-3 or TRBV12-4 to TRBJ2-1, with TRBD1 matching 8 bases. This CDR3 has 15 residues. The trim removed 3 bases at V and 8 bases at J, leaving 9 bases unmatched. CDR3 region: CASSFEGQVGDEQFF. The CDR3 region has the DNA TGTGCCAGCAGTTTCGAGGGACAGGTTGGGGATGAGCAGTTCTTC.

The rearrangement uses TRBV20-1 and TRBJ2-1; 9 bases agree with TRBD1. CDR1 is DFQATT, CDR2 SNEGSKA, per germline (reference sequence). Trimming cost V 3 bases and J 7 bases; bases outside gene matches: 7. CDR3 length: 14 amino acids. In DNA form, the CDR3 reads TGCAGTGCTAGTACAGGGGGCAGGTTGAATGAGCAGTTCTTC. This translates into CSASTGGRLNEQFF.

The chain uses TRBV18 and TRBJ2-3; maybe TRBD2 (5 bases). Germline loops: CDR1 KGHSH, CDR2 LQKENI. This CDR3 comprises 15 residues. V lost 3 bases to trimming and J lost 6 bases, with 16 bases between them. The chain's CDR3 is CASSPPSSHTDTQYF. The CDR3 DNA follows: TGTGCCAGCTCACCGCCTAGCTCCCACACGGATACGCAGTATTTT.

This clonotype turned up a few times. V gene TRBV7-2 combines with J gene TRBJ1-5; 9 nucleotides match TRBD1. With V trimmed by 6 bases and J by 9 bases, 6 bases remained unmatched. The CDR3 runs to 13 residues. Germline assignment: CDR1 SGHTA and CDR2 FQGNSA. CDR3 in DNA: TGTGCCAGCAGACCACAGGGGGCTACGCCCCAGCATTTT. This gives the protein CASRPQGATPQHF.

V gene TRBV19 combines with J gene TRBJ2-7; 9 bases align to TRBD1. Per the germline V gene, CDR1 is LNHDA and CDR2 is SQIVND (reference sequence). The trim removed 4 bases at V and 4 bases at J, leaving 8 bases unmatched. The CDR3 has 15 amino acids. CDR3: CASSKSLDRGYEQYF. The CDR3, as DNA: TGTGCCAGTAGTAAAAGTTTGGACAGGGGTTACGAGCAGTACTTC.

The gene calls are TRBV20-1 and TRBJ1-5, with D possibly TRBD1 on 5 matching bases. The CDR3 loop spans 15 amino acids. V lost 6 bases and J lost 2, with 17 bases in between. CDR1 is DFQATT, CDR2 SNEGSKA, per germline (reference sequence). CDR3 sequence: CSAQGQGGGNQPQHF. CDR3 DNA sequence: TGCAGTGCCCAAGGGCAGGGCGGGGGCAATCAGCCCCAGCATTTT.

V usage is TRBV20-1 and J usage is TRBJ2-4, with 7 positions matching TRBD2. CDR3 size: 16 residues. Trimming at V came to 0 bases and at J to 6 bases, leaving 11 bases not matched to a gene. The germline V gene has CDR1 DFQATT and CDR2 SNEGSKA (reference sequence). The CDR3 sequence is CSARDEAGDGRNIQYF. DNA for the CDR3: TGCAGTGCTAGAGATGAGGCGGGAGATGGGAGAAACATTCAGTACTTC.

J is TRBJ2-4 and V is TRBV20-1, with D possibly being TRBD2 (5 bases). Trimming took off 2 bases at V and 0 bases at J, with 8 bases between the two ends. Germline V lookup: CDR1 DFQATT, CDR2 SNEGSKA (reference sequence). The CDR3 runs 14 residues. DNA for the CDR3: TGCAGTGCTAGACCGCGGGTAGCCAAAAACATTCAGTACTTC. Residues: CSARPRVAKNIQYF.

The sample holds a few counts of this clonotype. The chain employs TRBV6-5 and TRBJ1-2; no clear D gene. Germline V CDR1 and CDR2: MNHEY, SVGAGI. This CDR3 is built from 13 residues. V shed 2 bases and J shed 1 base, with 5 bases lying between them. In DNA, the CDR3 is TGTGCCAGCAGTTACCGGGATAACTATGGCTACACCTTC. Its translation is CASSYRDNYGYTF.

The chain links TRBV20-1 to TRBJ1-2; D ambiguous. Deletions cut 7 bases from V and 4 bases from J, with 13 bases between. This CDR3 has 12 residues. The germline gives CDR1 DFQATT, CDR2 SNEGSKA (reference sequence). CDR3 in DNA: TGCAGTGTGGGTCAGGACTTCTATGGCTACACCTTC. It codes for CSVGQDFYGYTF.

Only a few counts were recorded for this clonotype. The V and J genes are TRBV12-3 or TRBV12-4 and TRBJ1-2; D gene uncertain. There are 14 residues in the CDR3. V was shortened by 2 bases and J by 6 bases, with 13 bases between the two germline ends. CDR3 nucleotides: TGTGCCAGCAGTTTACTGCGGGAGTCTGATGGCTACACCTTC. Its translation: CASSLLRESDGYTF.